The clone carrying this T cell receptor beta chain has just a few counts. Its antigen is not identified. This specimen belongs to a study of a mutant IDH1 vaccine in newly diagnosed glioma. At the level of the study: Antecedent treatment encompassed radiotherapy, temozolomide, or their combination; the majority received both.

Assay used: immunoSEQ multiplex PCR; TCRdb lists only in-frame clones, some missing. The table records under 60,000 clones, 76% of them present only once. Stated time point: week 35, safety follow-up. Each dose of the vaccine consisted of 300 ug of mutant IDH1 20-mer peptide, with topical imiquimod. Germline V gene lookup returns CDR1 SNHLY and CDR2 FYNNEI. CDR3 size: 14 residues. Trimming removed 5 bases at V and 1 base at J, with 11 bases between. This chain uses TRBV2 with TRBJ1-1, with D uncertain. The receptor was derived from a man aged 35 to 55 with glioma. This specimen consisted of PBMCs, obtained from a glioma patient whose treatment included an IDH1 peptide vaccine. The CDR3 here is CASSLRRRNTEAFF. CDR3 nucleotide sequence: TGTGCCAGCAGTTTACGACGGAGGAACACTGAAGCTTTCTTT.